The 29 T cell receptor beta chains in this list originate from one sample, sequenced in a study of T cells in Graves' hyperthyroidism and ophthalmopathy (dated by TCRdb to the late 2010s). The library came from multiplex PCR. TCRdb shows the sequencer as Illumina HiSeq 2000. The TCR beta CDR3 regions were amplified from RNA transcripts. The first round of RT-PCR for the TCR CDR3 was performed with the HTBI primer set and the Qiagen OneStep RT-PCR kit. TCRdb passed the public sequencing reads through fastp at Q25 and MiXCR, retaining productive beta sequences. Rows with a matching CDR3 protein are joined into one entry that keeps the most common DNA and genes. This sample holds 360,000 or so distinct CDR3 sequences; 15% to 20% were observed only once. 15% to 17% of the sample goes to the ten largest clones. Sequenced sample: blood. The origin of the receptors is a woman in her 40s with Graves' ophthalmopathy.

This clonotype showed up many times. This chain joins TRBV11-2 and TRBJ2-5; D not certain. Trimming removed 4 bases at V and 5 bases at J, with 20 bases between. The CDR3 loop spans 16 amino acids. CDR1 is SGHAT, CDR2 FQNNGV, per germline. Written as DNA, the CDR3 is TGTGCCAGCAGCTCAAAAGTCCAGCCCGACCCTGAGACCCAGTACTTC. It translates to CASSSKVQPDPETQYF.

This clonotype was seen ten or more times. This rearrangement joins TRBV20-1 to TRBJ1-2; D remains ambiguous. Trimming shortened V by 6 bases and J by 4 bases, and 15 bases separated the two germline ends. This CDR3 contains 13 residues. Germline V gene lookup returns CDR1 DFQATT and CDR2 SNEGSKA (reference sequence). DNA for the CDR3: TGCAGTGCCCCTATGGTCTCCACCTATGGCTACACCTTC. This encodes CSAPMVSTYGYTF.

This sequence joins TRBV27 and TRBJ2-7; maybe TRBD2 (5 bases). The CDR3 has 14 residues. CDR1 is MNHEY and CDR2 is SMNVEV in the germline V gene (reference sequence). V was pared by 6 bases and J by 2 bases, with 14 bases between. CDR3 sequence (DNA): TGTGCCAGCAGATCGAGACTACCCCCCTACGAGCAGTACTTC. Protein product: CASRSRLPPYEQYF.

This clonotype was recorded many times. CDR3 nucleotides: TGTGCCAGCAGTACCCTAAGCCCCCTCTACGAGCAGTACTTC. Translated: CASSTLSPLYEQYF. J is TRBJ2-7 and V is TRBV28, with D unclear. The CDR3 consists of 14 residues. Trimming removed 5 bases at V and 3 bases at J, with 14 bases between. CDR1 and CDR2 from the germline V gene are MDHEN and SYDVKM.

This clonotype appeared many times. This chain uses TRBV2 with TRBJ2-7; D is perhaps TRBD1 (6 bases). The length of the CDR3 is 14 residues. Germline loops: CDR1 SNHLY, CDR2 FYNNEI. Between the trimmed V and J ends, which lost 5 bases and 5 bases, there was a span of 16 bases. This CDR3 is CASSLTGTYDEQYF. For the CDR3, the DNA is TGTGCCAGCAGTTTGACCGGGACATACGACGAGCAGTACTTC.

Ten or more counts support this clonotype. The chain joins TRBV7-2 to TRBJ1-6; TRBD1 matches 9 bases. This CDR3 has 14 residues. Germline loops: CDR1 SGHTA, CDR2 FQGNSA. V was clipped by 5 bases and J by 9 bases; unmatched bases: 5. CDR3 coding DNA: TGTGCCAGCAGCCCCCGGACAGGGGTTTCACCCCTCCACTTT. As protein: CASSPRTGVSPLHF.

This clonotype was detected many times. CDR3 loop: CASSGVLMGGYGYTF. In DNA form, the CDR3 reads TGTGCCAGCAGTGGGGTCCTCATGGGCGGCTATGGCTACACCTTC. The V call is TRBV28, the J call TRBJ1-2; D ambiguous. Trimming shortened V by 5 bases and J by 4 bases, and 17 bases separated the two germline ends. The CDR3 totals 15 residues. Germline CDR1 MDHEN, CDR2 SYDVKM.

This clonotype was recorded many times. V usage is TRBV10-2 and J usage is TRBJ2-7; unclear D gene. Germline CDR1 is WSHSY and CDR2 is SAAADI. This CDR3 is 12 amino acids long. V lost 4 bases and J 2 bases, leaving 6 bases between the germline ends. This CDR3 is CASSVSPYEQYF. The DNA of the CDR3 is TGCGCCAGCAGTGTTAGTCCCTACGAGCAGTACTTC.

This clonotype was recorded many times. Just one base apart from a much larger clone, this may be a read error. The chain recombines TRBV7-9 with TRBJ1-1; the D is unclear. CDR3 length: 12 amino acids. Trimming pared 8 bases from V and 1 base from J, leaving 8 bases between. CDR1 is SEHNR and CDR2 is FQNEAQ in the germline V gene (reference sequence). The CDR3 loop reads CASGRGNTEAFF. The CDR3 nucleotides are TGTGCCAGCGGGAGAGGGAACACTGAAGCTTTCTTT.

In its sample, this clonotype was seen a few times. This may come from a read error, since a much larger clone is one base off. The CDR3 ends on some other residue instead of the conserved phenylalanine or tryptophan, so this is likely a read error. The chain uses TRBV7-7 and TRBJ2-2, with a weak D call TRBD1 (5 bases). Germline loops: CDR1 SSHAT, CDR2 FNYEAQ (reference sequence). CDR3 length equals 14 residues. CDR3 in DNA: TGTGCTAGCAGCCCATCGACAGAGACCGGGGAGCTGTTTATT. Translation gives CASSPSTETGELFI.

Regarding this clonotype: A single base separates this from a much larger clone, so it may be a read error. The DNA for the CDR3 is TGTGCCAGCAGTTCGGACAGCCTTATGAGCCCTGGAAACACCATATATTTT. Translated: CASSSDSLMSPGNTIYF. This chain links TRBV12-3 or TRBV12-4 with TRBJ1-3, with a weak D call TRBD1 (6 bases). V was shortened by 4 bases and J by 2 bases, with 18 bases between the two germline ends. The CDR3 covers 17 residues.

This clonotype was seen more than once but under ten times. The chain uses TRBV6-1 and TRBJ1-1; 10 nucleotides match TRBD1. V shed 5 bases, J shed 6 bases, and the junction held 12 bases outside the gene matches. Germline V gene lookup returns CDR1 MNHNS and CDR2 SASEGT. The CDR3 contains 16 residues. The CDR3 is CASSTAGTGASAEAFF. For the CDR3, the DNA is TGTGCCAGCAGTACAGCCGGGACAGGGGCGTCCGCTGAAGCTTTCTTT.

This clonotype was seen many times. V and J are TRBV6-2 or TRBV6-3 and TRBJ2-7; D could derive from TRBD1 or TRBD2 (5 bases each). This CDR3 contains 13 residues. Germline V gene lookup returns CDR1 MNHEY and CDR2 SVGEGT. V gave up 2 bases and J gave up 7 bases, with 12 bases separating them. CDR3 DNA: TGTGCCAGCAGTTACCAGGGACGCGCTGAGCAGTACTTC. It yields the protein CASSYQGRAEQYF.

This clonotype was seen repeatedly, ten times or more. The chain links TRBV7-9 to TRBJ2-7; TRBD1 might be the D (5 bases). V dropped 5 bases and J dropped 1 base, with 15 bases sitting between them. Germline lookup yields CDR1 SEHNR and CDR2 FQNEAQ (reference sequence). The length of the CDR3 is 15 residues. CDR3 in DNA: TGTGCCAGCAGCCCCTCAGGGCCCTATTCCTACGAGCAGTACTTC. It is translated as CASSPSGPYSYEQYF.

The chain couples TRBV6-1 to TRBJ1-1; no clear D. V lost 8 bases and J lost 0, with 19 bases in between. This CDR3 contains 16 residues. Germline V lookup: CDR1 MNHNS, CDR2 SASEGT. In DNA, the CDR3 is TGTGCCAGCGCGTCGGTCGAGAACAGCTTGAACACTGAAGCTTTCTTT. This sequence encodes CASASVENSLNTEAFF.

This clonotype was observed many times. The CDR3: CAISESGYEQYF. CDR3 DNA: TGTGCCATCAGTGAGTCCGGCTACGAGCAGTACTTC. The rearrangement links TRBV10-3 to TRBJ2-7; D gene uncertain. CDR1 and CDR2 from the germline V gene are ENHRY and SYGVKD. The germline V and J ends were trimmed by 0 bases and 3 bases, with 3 bases remaining between them. The CDR3 is made up of 12 amino acids.

The table lists this clonotype with many counts. The chain joins TRBV28 to TRBJ2-7, with TRBD1 identical over 9 bases. Trimming cost V 6 bases and J 2 bases; bases outside gene matches: 8. CDR3 length equals 15 residues. CDR1 is MDHEN, CDR2 SYDVKM, per germline. The CDR3 DNA follows: TGTGCCAGCAGGAGACCGGGACAGGGCACCTACGAGCAGTACTTC. This translates into CASRRPGQGTYEQYF.

This clonotype was seen only once. V is TRBV5-1 and J is TRBJ2-7; 10 nucleotides agree with TRBD1. V lost 4 bases and J lost 6; bases outside the gene matches: 1. The CDR3 is 12 amino acids. CDR1 and CDR2 (germline): SGHRS, YFSETQ. CDR3 DNA: TGCGCCAGCAGCGGGGACAGGGGCGAGCAGTACTTC. Residues: CASSGDRGEQYF.

Note on this clonotype: This may be a read error, as it is one base from a much larger clone. CDR3 sequence: CASSFLGTAVREQYF. CDR3 coding DNA: TGTGCCAGCAGTTTCCTTGGGACAGCGGTCCGCGAGCAGTACTTC. This chain connects TRBV28 to TRBJ2-7; the match to TRBD1 covers 7 bases. This CDR3 contains 15 residues. Germline CDR1 and CDR2: MDHEN and SYDVKM. The V gene end was trimmed by 3 bases and the J gene end by 6 bases; junction bases not matched to a gene: 11.

The count of this clonotype is one. The chain has TRBV12-3 or TRBV12-4 and TRBJ1-1; no reliable D call. V lost 6 bases and J 4 bases, leaving 12 bases between the germline ends. The CDR3 is 13 residues long. The CDR3 loop is CASRTVGVTEAFF. In nucleotides, the CDR3 is TGTGCCAGCAGAACCGTTGGGGTCACTGAAGCTTTCTTT.

This clonotype was found many times. This chain joins TRBV6-1 and TRBJ1-2; maybe TRBD1 (5 bases). The CDR3 spans 16 residues. V lost 3 bases, J lost 4 bases, and 18 bases lay in between. Germline V gene data show CDR1 as MNHNS and CDR2 as SASEGT. The CDR3 loop reads CASSESIGAGTYGYTF. As DNA, the CDR3 is TGTGCCAGCAGTGAGAGTATAGGGGCTGGTACCTATGGCTACACCTTC.

This clonotype was detected only a few times. The chain recombines TRBV12-3 or TRBV12-4 with TRBJ2-1; D call uncertain. Trimming cost V 6 bases and J 7 bases, with 10 bases left between them. CDR3 length: 12 residues. CDR3 in amino acids: CASSAPLNEQFF. CDR3 coding DNA: TGTGCCAGCAGCGCTCCGTTGAATGAGCAGTTCTTC.

This clonotype showed up many times. This chain connects TRBV4-2 to TRBJ1-2, with TRBD1 identical over 10 bases. The trim removed 0 bases at V and 6 bases at J, leaving 10 bases unmatched. Germline V gene sequence: CDR1 LGHNA, CDR2 YNFKEQ. There are 17 residues in the CDR3. CDR3 loop: CASSQDIPGQGNDGYTF. In nucleotides, the CDR3 is TGTGCCAGCAGCCAAGATATTCCGGGACAGGGGAACGATGGCTACACCTTC.

The chain recombines TRBV7-6 with TRBJ2-7; TRBD2 is a possible D gene (6 bases). The CDR3 totals 14 residues. CDR1 and CDR2 (germline): SGHVS, FNYEAQ. Trimming stripped 5 bases from V and 7 bases from J, with 18 bases between. The CDR3 DNA reads as TGTGCCAGCAGCCCTTCCGGGGGAACGGGTGAGCAGTACTTC. Translating gives CASSPSGGTGEQYF.

There are many counts of this clonotype. V gene TRBV27 combines with J gene TRBJ2-7; TRBD2 might be the D (6 bases). The V end lost 5 bases, the J end lost 3 bases, and 11 bases lay between the germline ends. The germline CDR1 and CDR2 sequences are MNHEY and SMNVEV (reference sequence). The CDR3 has 13 amino acids. The CDR3 DNA is TGTGCCAGCAGTGGGACTGAAGTCTACGAGCAGTACTTC. Translation: CASSGTEVYEQYF.

This chain uses TRBV6-1 with TRBJ1-2, with 7 bases fitting TRBD1. Germline trimming cut 2 bases from V and 11 bases from J; bases unmatched to any gene: 11. Germline V gene data show CDR1 as MNHNS and CDR2 as SASEGT. CDR3 length equals 14 residues. In DNA form, the CDR3 reads TGTGCCAGCAGTGAACAAGGGACAGCCCGGAGGTACACCTTC. Its protein is CASSEQGTARRYTF.

This clonotype was recorded at least ten times. The V and J genes are TRBV28 and TRBJ1-1, with a possible D match to TRBD1 (6 bases). Looked up from germline, CDR1 is MDHEN and CDR2 is SYDVKM. The CDR3 consists of 14 residues. V lost 8 bases to trimming and J lost 4 bases, with 17 bases between them. In nucleotides, the CDR3 is TGTGCCAGCGAATTACCGGGGGGCGGCACTGAAGCTTTCTTT. Translated: CASELPGGGTEAFF.

This clonotype has at least ten counts. This chain links TRBV6-5 with TRBJ1-1, with a possible D match to TRBD1 (6 bases). The germline V gene has CDR1 MNHEY and CDR2 SVGAGI. The CDR3 is 15 residues long. Trimming removed 4 bases from V and 6 bases from J, with 18 bases in between. CDR3 sequence: CASSWKIGGQAEAFF. CDR3 nucleotides: TGTGCCAGCAGTTGGAAAATAGGGGGTCAGGCTGAAGCTTTCTTT.

This clonotype was seen ten or more times. Possible read error: a much larger clone is one base away. The conserved final phenylalanine or tryptophan is absent from the CDR3, which likely points to a read error. This sequence joins TRBV10-3 and TRBJ1-1, with 7 bases matching TRBD1. This CDR3 comprises 14 residues. Germline V gene lookup returns CDR1 ENHRY and CDR2 SYGVKD. V lost 5 bases, J lost 1 base, and 4 bases stayed unmatched. The CDR3 sequence is CAISLQGPNTEAFS. The CDR3 DNA reads TGTGCCATCAGTTTACAGGGGCCGAACACTGAAGCTTTCTCT.